The 21 T cell receptor beta chains presented below share a single source sample, sequenced in a study of CD4+ T cells in melanoma. Method: immunoSEQ multiplex PCR; TCRdb's copy keeps in-frame clones and lacks some. The sample shows 20,000 to 25,000 clones, approximately 78% of them seen only once. These receptor sequences come from a human donor with melanoma.

V gene TRBV2 combines with J gene TRBJ1-4, with 10 positions matching TRBD1. Germline lookup yields CDR1 SNHLY and CDR2 FYNNEI. Trimming cost V 8 bases and J 10 bases; bases outside gene matches: 4. This CDR3 region has 12 residues. In nucleotides, the CDR3 is TGTGCCAGCGCACGGGACAGGGGAAAACTGTTTTTT. It specifies CASARDRGKLFF.

The chain uses TRBV30 and TRBJ1-4; maybe TRBD1 (5 bases). With 4 bases removed from V and 8 bases from J, the gap between germline ends came to 17 bases. The germline gives CDR1 GTSNPN, CDR2 SVGIG (reference sequence). The CDR3 loop spans 14 amino acids. CDR3 loop: CAWNSPARDEKLFF. The CDR3 region has the DNA TGTGCCTGGAACTCCCCAGCCAGGGACGAAAAACTGTTTTTT.

The chain links TRBV18 to TRBJ2-5; TRBD1 aligns across 7 bases. The J call may be mistaken, given a closer DNA end match to TRBJ2-7. CDR3 size: 15 residues. Germline V gives CDR1 KGHSH, CDR2 LQKENI. The CDR3 DNA sequence: TGTGCCAGCTCACCACTGCAGCACAGGGGTCACGAGCAGTACTTC. Translating it yields CASSPLQHRGHEQYF.

The chain joins TRBV5-4 to TRBJ2-7; D not certain. The CDR3 spans 13 residues. V was trimmed by 3 bases and J by 9 bases, leaving 16 bases between them. The germline gives CDR1 SGHNT, CDR2 YYREEE (reference sequence). The CDR3 loop reads CASSSKAGAGQYF. The CDR3 DNA reads TGTGCCAGCAGCTCTAAGGCTGGAGCCGGGCAGTACTTC.

The genes are TRBV5-1 and TRBJ2-2; TRBD2 matches 10 bases. V lost 4 bases to trimming and J lost 2 bases; unmatched junction nucleotides: 11. The CDR3 covers 18 residues. CDR1 and CDR2 (germline): SGHRS, YFSETQ. The CDR3 region has the DNA TGCGCCAGCAGCCCCGGCGCTAGCGGGGGCGATAACACCGGGGAGCTGTTTTTT. This translates into CASSPGASGGDNTGELFF.

This chain joins TRBV4-1 and TRBJ2-3; 8 bases match TRBD2. Trimming took 3 bases from V and 7 from J; bases not matched to a gene: 15. From germline, CDR1 is MGHRA and CDR2 YSYEKL. The CDR3 loop spans 17 amino acids. The CDR3 nucleotides read TGCGCCAGCAGCCAGCGGGGGGCCGGGCCCCGAGATCATACGCAGTATTTT. Translation gives CASSQRGAGPRDHTQYF.

The rearrangement joins TRBV7-9 to TRBJ2-5, with 9 nucleotides matching TRBD2. This CDR3 is 15 amino acids long. Trimming took 6 bases from V and 3 from J; bases not matched to a gene: 8. Germline V gene lookup returns CDR1 SEHNR and CDR2 FQNEAQ (reference sequence). In DNA form, the CDR3 reads TGTGCCAGCAGTATTAGCGGGGGCATGAAAGAGACCCAGTACTTC. Its protein product is CASSISGGMKETQYF.

This clone has a handful of counts. J is TRBJ2-5 and V is TRBV15; D is ambiguous. The CDR3 is 14 residues long. Germline CDR1 reads LNHNV; CDR2 reads YYDKDF (reference sequence). V was pared by 3 bases and J by 1 base, with 9 bases between. The CDR3 nucleotides are TGTGCCACCAGCAGGGGCCCCGTCCAAGAGACCCAGTACTTC. The encoded protein is CATSRGPVQETQYF.

This clone occurred a few times. The J gene is TRBJ1-6, the V gene TRBV7-9; tentatively, D is TRBD1 (5 bases). Germline V gives CDR1 SEHNR, CDR2 FQNEAQ (reference sequence). The ends were cut back, 2 bases at V and 6 bases at J, with 14 bases in the middle. The CDR3 covers 16 residues. The CDR3 loop reads CASSLFGGVFNSPLHF. DNA of the CDR3: TGTGCCAGCAGCTTATTCGGGGGAGTTTTTAATTCACCCCTCCACTTT.

J is TRBJ2-5 and V is TRBV25-1, with 7 bases matching TRBD1. Looked up from germline, CDR1 is MGHDK and CDR2 is SYGVNS. V shed 4 bases, J shed 2 bases, and the junction held 7 bases outside the gene matches. The CDR3 length is 15 residues. CDR3: CASSALDREQETQYF. The CDR3, as DNA: TGTGCCAGCAGTGCCCTCGACAGGGAGCAAGAGACCCAGTACTTC.

The gene calls are TRBV6-5 and TRBJ1-5; TRBD1 agrees at 7 bases. V shed 7 bases and J 2 bases; nucleotides not matched to a gene: 8. CDR3 length equals 15 residues. The V gene's germline CDR1 is MNHEY and CDR2 SVGAGI. The CDR3 here is CASNPRGVGNQPQHF. In DNA form, the CDR3 reads TGTGCCAGCAACCCCAGGGGGGTAGGCAATCAGCCCCAGCATTTT.

The chain has TRBV10-3 and TRBJ2-5, with D uncertain. The CDR3 has 12 residues. Deletions cut 10 bases from V and 2 bases from J, with 11 bases between. Germline CDR1 reads ENHRY; CDR2 reads SYGVKD. In DNA, the CDR3 is TGTGCCACCCGACATGATCAAGAGACCCAGTACTTC. Amino acids: CATRHDQETQYF.

This clone was counted only a few times. J is TRBJ1-3 and V is TRBV7-2, with no clear D. The CDR3 length is 13 residues. Deletions cut 5 bases from V and 7 bases from J, with 12 bases between. Germline CDR1 reads SGHTA; CDR2 reads FQGNSA. The CDR3 coding sequence is TGTGCCAGCAGCCCCGGGCCCAGCAACACCATATATTTT. Translation gives CASSPGPSNTIYF.

The chain has TRBV5-5 and TRBJ1-2; 8 bases line up with TRBD1. The CDR3 has 15 amino acids. Germline V gene lookup returns CDR1 SGHKS and CDR2 YYEKEE (reference sequence). Trimming at V came to 2 bases and at J to 2 bases, leaving 5 bases not matched to a gene. This chain's CDR3 is CASSFWTGNNYGYTF. The CDR3 region has the DNA TGTGCCAGCAGCTTCTGGACAGGGAACAACTATGGCTACACCTTC.

The rearrangement links TRBV12-5 to TRBJ1-5; 9 bases match TRBD1. V shed 8 bases and J 6 bases; nucleotides not matched to a gene: 8. The germline CDR1 and CDR2 sequences are LGHNT and FRNRAP. CDR3 length: 14 residues. CDR3 DNA: TGTGCTAGTACGGGACAGGGAAGGATTCAGCCCCAGCATTTT. It translates to CASTGQGRIQPQHF.

This chain joins TRBV23-1 and TRBJ1-5; D is possibly TRBD1 (5 bases). TRBV23-1 is treated as an ORF (open reading frame) with a function not yet certain. Trimming removed 1 base from V and 5 bases from J, with 12 bases in between. The length of the CDR3 is 15 residues. The CDR3 sequence is CASSQFTGPDQPQHF. The CDR3 DNA sequence: TGCGCCAGCAGTCAATTCACAGGTCCGGATCAGCCCCAGCATTTT.

V gene TRBV15 combines with J gene TRBJ1-2; no clear D. The CDR3 has 14 residues. CDR1 and CDR2 from the germline V gene are LNHNV and YYDKDF (reference sequence). V shed 6 bases and J shed 7 bases, with 18 bases lying between them. The CDR3 coding sequence is TGTGCCACCAGAAGTACCGGGTTGTCGGGTGGCTACACCTTC. This translates into CATRSTGLSGGYTF.

Relative to its sample, this clone is medium-sized. The chain employs TRBV7-7 and TRBJ2-3; D ambiguous. V dropped 0 bases and J dropped 6 bases, with 7 bases sitting between them. Germline loops: CDR1 SSHAT, CDR2 FNYEAQ (reference sequence). This CDR3 spans 13 amino acids. The CDR3 DNA is TGTGCCAGCAGCTTAGCGCGAAGGGATACGCAGTATTTT. Its protein is CASSLARRDTQYF.

This chain joins TRBV5-1 and TRBJ1-1, with D perhaps TRBD1 (5 bases). Germline values: CDR1 SGHRS, CDR2 YFSETQ. The CDR3 covers 13 residues. V shed 0 bases and J shed 6 bases, with 9 bases lying between them. CDR3 sequence: CASSLEWGAEAFF. The CDR3 nucleotides read TGCGCCAGCAGCTTGGAATGGGGGGCTGAAGCTTTCTTT.

This chain links TRBV28 with TRBJ2-7, with 10 bases matching TRBD2. Germline lookup yields CDR1 MDHEN and CDR2 SYDVKM. The CDR3 spans 15 residues. The V gene end was trimmed by 6 bases and the J gene end by 4 bases; junction bases not matched to a gene: 9. In DNA form, the CDR3 reads TGTGCCAGCAGCCCAGCGGGGGGGCTCGGGTACGAGCAGTACTTC. Protein sequence: CASSPAGGLGYEQYF.

V is TRBV5-1 and J is TRBJ2-7; TRBD1 matches at 10 bases. The V gene's germline CDR1 is SGHRS and CDR2 YFSETQ. The CDR3 length is 15 residues. Unmatched junction bases numbered 5, after V lost 4 bases and J lost 1 base. CDR3 in DNA: TGCGCCAGCAGCGAATGGACAGGGGGGTCCTACGAGCAGTACTTC. Translated: CASSEWTGGSYEQYF.